These T cell receptor beta chains were read from a single sample in a study of blood T cells in healthy people across ages. From the 5' RACE reads, TCRdb called clonotypes with MiXCR, one entry per CDR3 protein. This table has roughly 860,000 distinct CDR3 sequences, less than 80% appearing once. Material for sequencing was blood. All receptors come from a man under 40 in good health. Both conserved end residues are trimmed from each CDR3. Fields, in order: clone size, D gene, V gene, J gene, CDR3 protein. The D gene is left open where the match is weak. Size tells how often a clone was seen (once, few, many) or the class of an expanded clone, and some rows leave it out.

>NA|TRBD2|TRBV28|TRBJ2-1
VSSLILAGSSYNEQF
>NA|NA|TRBV4-2|TRBJ2-7
ASSQDEQRVPYEQY
>many|NA|TRBV5-1|TRBJ2-7
ASSLGSAYEQY
>NA|TRBD2|TRBV9|TRBJ2-5
ASSVGLAGFEQY
>NA|TRBD1|TRBV20-1|TRBJ1-6
SAEGYRGFDNSPLH
>few|TRBD2|TRBV2|TRBJ2-3
ASSTLATSTDTQY
>NA|TRBD1|TRBV7-3|TRBJ2-1
ASSSAGTGIHEQF
>few|TRBD1|TRBV5-1|TRBJ2-1
ASAAQGAYNEQF
>few|TRBD2|TRBV6-6|TRBJ2-1
AGRGGGHEQF
>once|NA|TRBV18|NA
ASSPPVVYEQY
>few|NA|TRBV4-2|TRBJ1-6
ASSQESRTISYNSPLH
>NA|NA|TRBV20-1|TRBJ2-1
SATSLASSYNEQF
>few|TRBD2|TRBV5-6|TRBJ2-3
ASSLAVLAGSTDTQY
>NA|NA|TRBV5-1|TRBJ2-3
ASSLVYLRSQDTQY
>few|NA|TRBV20-1|TRBJ2-5
SAVPASAQETQY
>NA|NA|TRBV2|TRBJ1-2
ASGIGTFSRGYT
>NA|NA|TRBV30|TRBJ1-2
AWSVGLSNYGYT
>NA|TRBD1|TRBV29-1|TRBJ2-7
SATGTGIIEQY
>NA|TRBD1|TRBV10-3|TRBJ1-1
AISQQGANTEAF
>NA|NA|TRBV6-2/TRBV6-3|TRBJ2-3
ASSSEWDTQY
>NA|NA|TRBV12-3/TRBV12-4|TRBJ1-1
ASSRKIQGEAF
>NA|NA|TRBV5-6|TRBJ2-7
ASSLTIAASYEQY
>NA|TRBD1|TRBV7-9|TRBJ1-6
ASSLSGQLNSPLH
>once|NA|TRBV20-1|NA
SADPRGRGETQY
>NA|TRBD2|TRBV11-2|NA
ASSNRLAGAYNEQY
>NA|NA|TRBV18|TRBJ2-7
ASSPPASYYEQY
>NA|TRBD2|TRBV12-3/TRBV12-4|TRBJ2-1
ASSLLAAYNEQF
>few|NA|TRBV6-5|TRBJ2-3
ASSPFAYWEADTQY
>NA|NA|TRBV20-1|TRBJ1-6
SARERPNSPLH
>NA|TRBD2|TRBV4-2|TRBJ2-7
ASSQLPGLAVHEQY
>few|NA|TRBV30|TRBJ2-7
AWSVQGYEQY
>NA|NA|TRBV5-5|TRBJ2-3
ASSWDTRGTDTQY
>NA|NA|TRBV21-1|TRBJ1-1
ASSKRPQVGRAGLNTGAF
>NA|NA|TRBV6-5|TRBJ2-1
ASSDRWDNEQF
>NA|TRBD2|TRBV7-2|TRBJ2-3
ASSSPNPTSGGTDTQY
>NA|NA|TRBV20-1|TRBJ2-3
SIESGNGDTQY
>NA|TRBD2|TRBV20-1|TRBJ2-1
SAEGLAGGVSYNEQF